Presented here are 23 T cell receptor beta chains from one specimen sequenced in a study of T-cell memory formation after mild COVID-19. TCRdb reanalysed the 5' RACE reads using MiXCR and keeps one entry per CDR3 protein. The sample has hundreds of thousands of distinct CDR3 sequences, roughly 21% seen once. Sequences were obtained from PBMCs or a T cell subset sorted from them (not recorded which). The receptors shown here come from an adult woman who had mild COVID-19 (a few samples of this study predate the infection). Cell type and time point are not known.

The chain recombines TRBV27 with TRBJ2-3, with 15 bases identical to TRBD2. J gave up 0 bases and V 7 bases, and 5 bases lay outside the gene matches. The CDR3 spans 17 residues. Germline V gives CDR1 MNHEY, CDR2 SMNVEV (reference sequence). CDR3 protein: CASIRTSGRESTDTQYF. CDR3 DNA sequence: TGTGCCAGCATCCGGACTAGCGGGAGGGAGAGCACAGATACGCAGTATTTT.

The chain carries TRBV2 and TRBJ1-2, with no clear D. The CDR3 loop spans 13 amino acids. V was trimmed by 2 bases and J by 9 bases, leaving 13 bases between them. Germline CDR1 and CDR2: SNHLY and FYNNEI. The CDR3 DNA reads TGTGCCAGCAGTGAAAGGTCGGAGGTCCGCTACACCTTC. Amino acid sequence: CASSERSEVRYTF.

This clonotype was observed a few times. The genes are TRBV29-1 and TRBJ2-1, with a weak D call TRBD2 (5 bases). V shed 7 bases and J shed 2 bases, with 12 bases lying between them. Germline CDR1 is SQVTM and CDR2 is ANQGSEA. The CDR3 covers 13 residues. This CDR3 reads CSALASTYNEQFF. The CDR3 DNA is TGCAGCGCCCTAGCTTCAACCTACAATGAGCAGTTCTTC.

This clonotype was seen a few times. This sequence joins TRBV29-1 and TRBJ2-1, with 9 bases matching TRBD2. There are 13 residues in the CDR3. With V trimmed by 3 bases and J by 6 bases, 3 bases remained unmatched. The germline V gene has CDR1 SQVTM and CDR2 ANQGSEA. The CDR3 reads CSVEIAGVNEQFF. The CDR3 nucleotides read TGCAGCGTTGAGATAGCGGGAGTCAATGAGCAGTTCTTC.

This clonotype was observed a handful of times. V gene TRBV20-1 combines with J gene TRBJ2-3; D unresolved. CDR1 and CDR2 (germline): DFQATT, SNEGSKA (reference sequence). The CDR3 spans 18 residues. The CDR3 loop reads CSAATVSLGGPLRDTQYF. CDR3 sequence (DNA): TGCAGCGCTGCTACTGTTTCTCTGGGCGGCCCCCTAAGGGATACGCAGTATTTT.

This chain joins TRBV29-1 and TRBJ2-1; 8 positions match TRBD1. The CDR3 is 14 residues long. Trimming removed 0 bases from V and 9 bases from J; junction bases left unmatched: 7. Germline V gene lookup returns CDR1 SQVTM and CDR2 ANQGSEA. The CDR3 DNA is TGCAGCGTTGAAGATGGACAGGGCGGAGCTGAGCAGTTCTTC. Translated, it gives CSVEDGQGGAEQFF.

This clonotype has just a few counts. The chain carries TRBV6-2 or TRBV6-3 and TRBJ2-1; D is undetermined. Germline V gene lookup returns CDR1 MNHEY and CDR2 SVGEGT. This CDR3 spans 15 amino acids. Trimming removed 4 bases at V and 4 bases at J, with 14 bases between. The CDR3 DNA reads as TGTGCCAGCAGTTCCGACGGTAATTTTTACAATGAGCAGTTCTTC. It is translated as CASSSDGNFYNEQFF.

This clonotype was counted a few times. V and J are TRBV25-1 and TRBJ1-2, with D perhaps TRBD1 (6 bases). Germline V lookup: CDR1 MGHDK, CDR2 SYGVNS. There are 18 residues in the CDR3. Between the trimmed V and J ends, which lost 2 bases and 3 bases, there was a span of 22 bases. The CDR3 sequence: CASSEDSVVETGHYGYTF. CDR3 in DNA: TGTGCCAGCAGTGAAGATTCTGTAGTCGAGACAGGCCACTATGGCTACACCTTC.

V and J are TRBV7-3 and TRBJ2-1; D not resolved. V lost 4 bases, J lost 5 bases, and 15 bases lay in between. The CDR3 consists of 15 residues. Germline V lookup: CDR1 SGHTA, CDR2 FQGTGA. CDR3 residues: CASSSGSPAHNEQFF. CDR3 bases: TGTGCCAGCAGCTCAGGATCCCCGGCCCACAATGAGCAGTTCTTC.

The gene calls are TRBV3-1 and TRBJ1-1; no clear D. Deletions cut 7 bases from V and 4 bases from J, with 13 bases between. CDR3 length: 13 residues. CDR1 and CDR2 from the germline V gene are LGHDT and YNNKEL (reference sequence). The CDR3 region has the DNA TGTGCCAGCAATAAGGGAGCGGGCACTGAAGCTTTCTTT. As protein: CASNKGAGTEAFF.

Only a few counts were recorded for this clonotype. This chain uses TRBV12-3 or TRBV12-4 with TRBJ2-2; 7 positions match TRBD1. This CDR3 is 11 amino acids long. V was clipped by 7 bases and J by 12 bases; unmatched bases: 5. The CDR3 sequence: CASTSTGKLFF. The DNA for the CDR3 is TGTGCCAGCACCTCGACAGGGAAGCTGTTTTTT.

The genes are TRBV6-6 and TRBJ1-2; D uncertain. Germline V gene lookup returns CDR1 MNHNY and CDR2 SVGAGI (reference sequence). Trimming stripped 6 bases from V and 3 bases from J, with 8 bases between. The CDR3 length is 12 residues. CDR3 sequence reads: CASSHGHYGYTF. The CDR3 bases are TGTGCCAGCAGCCACGGCCACTATGGCTACACCTTC.

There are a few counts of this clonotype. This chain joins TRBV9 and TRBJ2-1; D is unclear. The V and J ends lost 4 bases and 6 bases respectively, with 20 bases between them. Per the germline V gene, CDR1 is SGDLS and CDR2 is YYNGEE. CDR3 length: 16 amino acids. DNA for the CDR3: TGTGCCAGCAGCTCCGCGAGCCTACCCGGGCTCAATGAGCAGTTCTTC. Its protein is CASSSASLPGLNEQFF.

The CDR3 bases are TGCGCCAGCAGCCAAGGACTAGCGGGGTCCTACAATGAGCAGTTCTTC. Protein: CASSQGLAGSYNEQFF. The chain is built from TRBV4-1 and TRBJ2-1, with 11 bases that match TRBD2. Germline CDR1 reads MGHRA; CDR2 reads YSYEKL. CDR3 length equals 16 residues. J gave up 1 base and V 1 base, and 0 bases lay outside the gene matches.

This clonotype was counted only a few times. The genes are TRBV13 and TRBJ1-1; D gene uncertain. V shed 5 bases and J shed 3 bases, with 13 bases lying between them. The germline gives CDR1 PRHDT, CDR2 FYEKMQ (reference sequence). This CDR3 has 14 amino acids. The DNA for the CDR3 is TGTGCCAGCAGCCGATTTCAAGGGCACACTGAAGCTTTCTTT. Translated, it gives CASSRFQGHTEAFF.

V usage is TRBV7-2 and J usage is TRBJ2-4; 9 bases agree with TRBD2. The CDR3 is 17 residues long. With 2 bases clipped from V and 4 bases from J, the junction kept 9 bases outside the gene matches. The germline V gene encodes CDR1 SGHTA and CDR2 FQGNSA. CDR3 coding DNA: TGTGCCAGCAGCTTAAGAGAAGCGGGGGGAGGAAAAAACATTCAGTACTTC. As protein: CASSLREAGGGKNIQYF.

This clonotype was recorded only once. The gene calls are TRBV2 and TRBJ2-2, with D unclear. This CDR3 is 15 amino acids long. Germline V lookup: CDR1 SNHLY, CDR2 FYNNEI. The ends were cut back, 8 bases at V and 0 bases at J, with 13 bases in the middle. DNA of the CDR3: TGTGCCAGCGGGCGGTCGCAAGCGAACACCGGGGAGCTGTTTTTT. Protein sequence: CASGRSQANTGELFF.

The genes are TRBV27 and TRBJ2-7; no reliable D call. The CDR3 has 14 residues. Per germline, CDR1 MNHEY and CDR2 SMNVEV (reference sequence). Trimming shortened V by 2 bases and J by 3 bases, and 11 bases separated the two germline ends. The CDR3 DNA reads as TGTGCCAGCAGTTTACGCATGACGGGCTACGAGCAGTACTTC. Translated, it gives CASSLRMTGYEQYF.

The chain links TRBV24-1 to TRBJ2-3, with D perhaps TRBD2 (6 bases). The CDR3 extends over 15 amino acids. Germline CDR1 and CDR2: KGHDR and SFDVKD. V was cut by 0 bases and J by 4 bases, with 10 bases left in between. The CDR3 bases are TGTGCCACCAGTGATTTGACAGGAGGGGCAGATACGCAGTATTTT. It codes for CATSDLTGGADTQYF.

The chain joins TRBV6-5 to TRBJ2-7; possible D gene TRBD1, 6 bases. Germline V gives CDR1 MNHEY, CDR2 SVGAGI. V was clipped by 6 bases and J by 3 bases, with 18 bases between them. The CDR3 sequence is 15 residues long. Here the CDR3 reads CASSLETGYDYEQYF. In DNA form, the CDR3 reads TGTGCCAGCAGCTTAGAGACAGGATATGACTACGAGCAGTACTTC.

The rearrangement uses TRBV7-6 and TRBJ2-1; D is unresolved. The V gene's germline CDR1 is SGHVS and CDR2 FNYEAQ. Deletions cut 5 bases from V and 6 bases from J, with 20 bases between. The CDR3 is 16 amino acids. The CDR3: CASSPSVGSDPNEQFF. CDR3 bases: TGTGCCAGCAGCCCCTCGGTTGGTTCGGACCCCAATGAGCAGTTCTTC.

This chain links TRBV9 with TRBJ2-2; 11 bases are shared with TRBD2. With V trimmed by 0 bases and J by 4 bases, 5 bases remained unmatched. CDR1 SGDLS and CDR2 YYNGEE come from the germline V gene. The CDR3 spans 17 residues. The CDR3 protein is CASSVVAGGPSTGELFF. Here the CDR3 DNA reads TGTGCCAGCAGCGTAGTAGCGGGAGGGCCAAGCACCGGGGAGCTGTTTTTT. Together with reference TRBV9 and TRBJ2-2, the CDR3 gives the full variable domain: DSGVTQTPKHLITATGQRVTLRCSPRSGDLSVYWYQQSLDQGLQFLIQYYNGEERAKGNILERFSAQQFPDLHSELNLSSLELGDSALYFCASSVVAGGPSTGELFFGEGSRLTVL.

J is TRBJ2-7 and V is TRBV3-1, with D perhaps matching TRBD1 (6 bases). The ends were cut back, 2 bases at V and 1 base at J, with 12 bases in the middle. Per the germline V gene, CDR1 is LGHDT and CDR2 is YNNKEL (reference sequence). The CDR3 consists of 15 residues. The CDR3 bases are TGTGCCAGCAGCCAACCTCAGGGGAAATCCTACGAGCAGTACTTC. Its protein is CASSQPQGKSYEQYF.